A single sample gave rise to the 8 T cell receptor beta chains below, sequenced in a study of neurological immune-mediated disorders. TCRdb used MiXCR to reprocess the 5' RACE reads, holding one entry per CDR3 protein. The sample lists tens of thousands of distinct CDR3 sequences; around 3.6% were seen once. The material sequenced was PBMCs. The receptors were sampled from a man aged 30 to 45 with multiple sclerosis.

Ten or more counts support this clonotype. The V gene is TRBV12-3 or TRBV12-4, the J gene TRBJ1-5; D uncertain. The ends were cut back, 5 bases at V and 2 bases at J, with 10 bases in the middle. This CDR3 has 14 residues. The CDR3 sequence: CASSPRLGNQPQHF. DNA of the CDR3: TGTGCCAGCAGTCCCCGTTTGGGCAATCAGCCCCAGCATTTT.

This clonotype was picked up many times. The chain carries TRBV5-1 and TRBJ2-2, with 9 bases fitting TRBD1. Germline values: CDR1 SGHRS, CDR2 YFSETQ. V lost 5 bases and J lost 5; bases outside the gene matches: 4. CDR3 length: 14 residues. CDR3 sequence reads: CASRRQGETGELFF. The CDR3 DNA reads as TGCGCCAGCAGACGACAGGGGGAGACCGGGGAGCTGTTTTTT. Based on the CDR3 plus reference TRBV5-1 and TRBJ2-2, the full variable domain is KAGVTQTPRYLIKTRGQQVTLSCSPISGHRSVSWYQQTPGQGLQFLFEYFSETQRNKGNFPGRFSGRQFSNSRSEMNVSTLELGDSALYLCASRRQGETGELFFGEGSRLTVL.

This clonotype was seen ten or more times. The genes are TRBV20-1 and TRBJ2-3, with D tentatively TRBD2 (6 bases). This CDR3 has 14 residues. Trimming pared 1 base from V and 7 bases from J, leaving 15 bases between. Germline lookup yields CDR1 DFQATT and CDR2 SNEGSKA (reference sequence). The CDR3 region has the DNA TGCAGTGCTAGAGCGAGGGAGGTCAGGAATACGCAGTATTTT. Amino acids: CSARAREVRNTQYF.

The table lists this clonotype with many counts. The V gene is TRBV4-1, the J gene TRBJ1-5; TRBD1 is a possible D gene (5 bases). This CDR3 has 17 amino acids. V was clipped by 1 base and J by 2 bases, with 15 bases between them. CDR1 and CDR2 from the germline V gene are MGHRA and YSYEKL. The CDR3 is CASSQGIGDRGNQPQHF. CDR3 DNA sequence: TGCGCCAGCAGCCAAGGGATAGGGGATCGGGGCAATCAGCCCCAGCATTTT.

This clonotype was seen many times. The gene calls are TRBV20-1 and TRBJ2-1, with D maybe TRBD2 (6 bases). Per the germline V gene, CDR1 is DFQATT and CDR2 is SNEGSKA (reference sequence). This CDR3 comprises 16 residues. The V gene lost 6 bases and the J gene lost 4 bases, with 22 bases spanning the gap. The CDR3, as DNA: TGCAGTGCGCGGCTTAAGGGACTTCTACTTTACAATGAGCAGTTCTTC. Its translation: CSARLKGLLLYNEQFF.

The sample holds many counts of this clonotype. The V gene is TRBV20-1, the J gene TRBJ2-7, with 12 bases identical to TRBD1. Germline CDR1 DFQATT, CDR2 SNEGSKA (reference sequence). Trimming took 2 bases from V and 4 from J; bases not matched to a gene: 6. The CDR3 extends over 15 amino acids. In DNA, the CDR3 is TGCAGTGCTAGATCGGGGACAGGGGGCCGGTACGAGCAGTACTTC. Translated: CSARSGTGGRYEQYF.

In this sample, this clonotype turned up many times. The chain joins TRBV6-6 to TRBJ2-3; D not resolved. The CDR3 is made up of 12 amino acids. In germline, CDR1 is MNHNY, CDR2 SVGAGI (reference sequence). V was clipped by 8 bases and J by 2 bases, with 8 bases between them. The CDR3 protein is CASQAATDTQYF. The CDR3, as DNA: TGTGCCAGCCAGGCGGCCACAGATACGCAGTATTTT.

This clonotype has ten or more counts. V and J are TRBV20-1 and TRBJ2-7, with 7 nucleotides matching TRBD1. Looked up from germline, CDR1 is DFQATT and CDR2 is SNEGSKA (reference sequence). V shed 4 bases and J 5 bases; nucleotides not matched to a gene: 11. This CDR3 spans 14 amino acids. CDR3 DNA: TGCAGTGCTAAGAGGACAGGAGCCTCTGACGAGCAGTACTTC. Translation gives CSAKRTGASDEQYF.